A single sample is the source of the 9 T cell receptor beta chains below, sequenced in a study of blood T cells in healthy people across ages. The authors ran a second PCR of roughly 7 to 11 cycles using a sample-barcoded 5' primer and a J-beta primer mix. TCRdb itself ran the 5' RACE reads through MiXCR, one entry per CDR3 protein. The sample consists of more than 700,000 distinct CDR3 sequences, about 47% of them appearing once. Sequencing was done on a sample of blood. All receptors come from a man older than 75 in good health.

This clonotype has just a few counts. The chain carries TRBV10-3 and TRBJ2-6; 10 bases map to TRBD1. Trimming took 8 bases from V and 6 from J; bases not matched to a gene: 4. This CDR3 spans 14 amino acids. Germline CDR1 and CDR2: ENHRY and SYGVKD. The CDR3 DNA is TGTGCCATCGGGACAGGGGATGAGGCCAACGTCCTGACTTTC. Translating gives CAIGTGDEANVLTF.

The genes are TRBV29-1 and TRBJ2-7, with a possible D match to TRBD2 (7 bases). Germline V gene sequence: CDR1 SQVTM, CDR2 ANQGSEA. V was shortened by 1 base and J by 4 bases, with 14 bases between the two germline ends. The CDR3 runs 14 residues. The CDR3 here is CSVEVRGAGYEQYF. DNA for the CDR3: TGCAGCGTTGAAGTTCGGGGGGCGGGGTACGAGCAGTACTTC.

The rearrangement joins TRBV10-3 to TRBJ2-3; 9 bases are shared with TRBD1. The CDR3 is 19 amino acids. V lost 6 bases and J lost 1; bases outside the gene matches: 17. The germline gives CDR1 ENHRY, CDR2 SYGVKD. CDR3 residues: CAISRGQGTASWGTDTQYF. DNA for the CDR3: TGTGCCATCAGCCGAGGACAGGGGACCGCTAGCTGGGGCACAGATACGCAGTATTTT.

The genes are TRBV20-1 and TRBJ1-2; TRBD1 agrees at 7 bases. Germline V gene lookup returns CDR1 DFQATT and CDR2 SNEGSKA (reference sequence). The CDR3 has 12 residues. V dropped 6 bases and J dropped 6; count of bases not matched to a gene: 7. This CDR3 is CSANDRVDGYTF. The DNA for the CDR3 is TGCAGTGCAAATGACAGGGTTGATGGCTACACCTTC.

This chain uses TRBV25-1 with TRBJ1-2, with unresolved D. V was clipped by 0 bases and J by 3 bases, with 17 bases between them. The CDR3 is 17 amino acids. The germline gives CDR1 MGHDK, CDR2 SYGVNS. CDR3 amino acids: CASSEYRPGVSDYGYTF. Here the CDR3 DNA reads TGTGCCAGCAGTGAATATCGCCCTGGGGTGTCTGACTATGGCTACACCTTC.

In regard to this clonotype: The junction shows a germline mismatch at one end, possibly a read error. This chain uses TRBV7-8 with TRBJ2-3, with TRBD2 identical over 9 bases. The germline V gene encodes CDR1 SGHVS and CDR2 FQNEAQ. The length of the CDR3 is 15 residues. The CDR3 spells CASSLAGLVTDTQYF. The CDR3 nucleotides are TGTGCCAGCAGCCTAGCGGGACTAGTCACAGATACGCAGTATTTT.

This clonotype has just a few counts. This chain connects TRBV19 to TRBJ2-7; TRBD1 or TRBD2 may be the D gene (5 bases each). The CDR3 has 14 residues. V was trimmed by 4 bases and J by 8 bases, leaving 18 bases between them. From germline, CDR1 is LNHDA and CDR2 SQIVND (reference sequence). Written as DNA, the CDR3 is TGTGCCAGTAGTACCGGGACGGGATCCTATAAGCAGTACTTC. Translation gives CASSTGTGSYKQYF.

The rearrangement links TRBV5-1 to TRBJ1-5; no clear D gene. This CDR3 comprises 14 residues. Looked up from germline, CDR1 is SGHRS and CDR2 is YFSETQ. V gave up 0 bases and J gave up 7 bases, with 11 bases separating them. CDR3 bases: TGCGCCAGCAGCTTGGAGAGTCCTGCCCAGCCCCAGCATTTT. As protein: CASSLESPAQPQHF.

This chain uses TRBV20-1 with TRBJ2-3; TRBD2 aligns across 10 bases. The CDR3 is 16 amino acids. Trimming removed 0 bases from V and 6 bases from J; junction bases left unmatched: 9. CDR1 is DFQATT, CDR2 SNEGSKA, per germline (reference sequence). This CDR3 reads CSARDPSGSRKDTQYF. CDR3 sequence (DNA): TGCAGTGCTAGAGATCCTAGCGGGAGCCGCAAGGATACGCAGTATTTT.